Sequencing of this T cell receptor beta chain was carried out in a study of control samples from healthy donors and cancer patients. CDR1 and CDR2 (germline): MGHRA, YSYEKL. The CDR3 has 22 amino acids. V gave up 0 bases and J gave up 7 bases; unmatched junction bases: 24. The method was immunoSEQ multiplex PCR; TCRdb's version includes in-frame clones alone and lacks a portion of them. The profile shows around 190,000 clones, around 94% of them singletons. The TCR was taken from a man aged 25 to 40 in good health. Sequencing was performed on blood. The chain combines TRBV4-1 with TRBJ2-3; 11 bases are shared with TRBD2. The CDR3 DNA reads TGCGCCAGCAGCCAAGATCGCGACCATGTAATCCATAGCGGGAGGGGGACAAATACGCAGTATTTT. The encoded protein is CASSQDRDHVIHSGRGTNTQYF.